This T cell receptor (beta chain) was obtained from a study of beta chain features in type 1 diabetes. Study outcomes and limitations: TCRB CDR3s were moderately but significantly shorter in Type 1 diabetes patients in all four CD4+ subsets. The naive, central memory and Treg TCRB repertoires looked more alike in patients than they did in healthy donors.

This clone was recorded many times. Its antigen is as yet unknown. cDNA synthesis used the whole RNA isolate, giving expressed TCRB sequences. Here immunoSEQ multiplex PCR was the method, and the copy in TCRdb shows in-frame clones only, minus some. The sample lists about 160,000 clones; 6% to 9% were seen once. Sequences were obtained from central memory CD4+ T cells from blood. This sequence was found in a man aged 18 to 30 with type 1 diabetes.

The DNA of the CDR3 is TGTGCCAGCAGCCTCTCGTCGGGCTCCTACGAGCAGTACTTC. It specifies CASSLSSGSYEQYF. The J gene is TRBJ2-7, the V gene TRBV7-9; D is uncertain. The V end lost 5 bases, the J end lost 0 bases, and 11 bases lay between the germline ends. The CDR3 spans 14 residues. Germline CDR1 is SEHNR and CDR2 is FQNEAQ (reference sequence).